The 18 T cell receptor beta chains below all came from one sample that was sequenced in a study of blood T cell repertoires in COVID-19. TCRdb's table, derived via immunoSEQ multiplex PCR, lists solely in-frame clones and lacks some. Of roughly 64,000 clones in the sample, 84% were seen once. The specimen sequenced was peripheral blood. Receptor source: a woman in her sixties or seventies with acute or convalescent COVID-19.

The chain uses TRBV19 and TRBJ1-6; 12 nucleotides align to TRBD1. The trim removed 5 bases at V and 5 bases at J, leaving 7 bases unmatched. Per the germline V gene, CDR1 is LNHDA and CDR2 is SQIVND (reference sequence). The CDR3 consists of 17 residues. CDR3 in amino acids: CASSVKGQGANNSPLHF. For the CDR3, the DNA is TGTGCCAGTAGTGTCAAGGGACAGGGGGCAAATAATTCACCCCTCCACTTT.

The chain links TRBV7-9 to TRBJ1-2, with no clear D. The CDR3 has 12 residues. V shed 4 bases and J shed 0 bases, with 3 bases lying between them. The germline V gene encodes CDR1 SEHNR and CDR2 FQNEAQ (reference sequence). CDR3 in amino acids: CASSSSNYGYTF. CDR3 in DNA: TGTGCCAGCAGCTCTTCTAACTATGGCTACACCTTC.

V gene TRBV24-1 combines with J gene TRBJ2-3, with 8 bases that match TRBD1. After removal of 4 bases from V and 0 bases from J, the junction contained 11 bases not matched to a gene. The CDR3 totals 18 residues. Germline V gene data show CDR1 as KGHDR and CDR2 as SFDVKD. CDR3 coding DNA: TGTGCCACCAGTGAATCGTTCGGGACAGGCTTGAGCACAGATACGCAGTATTTT. Residues: CATSESFGTGLSTDTQYF.

This clone was found once. The CDR3 is CASSPRQGLAYGYTF. Written as DNA, the CDR3 is TGCGCCAGCAGCCCCCGACAGGGATTAGCCTATGGCTACACCTTC. The chain recombines TRBV5-1 with TRBJ1-2, with 7 bases identical to TRBD1. Germline CDR1 and CDR2: SGHRS and YFSETQ. V dropped 4 bases and J dropped 4; count of bases not matched to a gene: 10. The CDR3 has 15 amino acids.

This clone was seen only a few times. The chain is built from TRBV2 and TRBJ2-2, with D possibly TRBD2 on 6 matching bases. Germline CDR1 reads SNHLY; CDR2 reads FYNNEI. CDR3 size: 14 residues. Trimming stripped 5 bases from V and 5 bases from J, with 12 bases between. DNA of the CDR3: TGTGCCAGCAGTCTCGGGACTTATACCGGGGAGCTGTTTTTT. Protein: CASSLGTYTGELFF.

This clone was seen a handful of times. The rearrangement uses TRBV3-1 (or the pseudogene TRBV3-2) and TRBJ2-7; 9 nucleotides align to TRBD2. This CDR3 has 16 amino acids. The V and J ends lost 1 base and 5 bases, in that order; junction bases with no gene match: 9. CDR1 LGHDT and CDR2 YNNKEL come from the germline V gene (reference sequence). CDR3 DNA: TGTGCCAGCAGCCAAGGGGGGAGGCTAGCGGGGAACGAGCAGTACTTC. Encoded protein: CASSQGGRLAGNEQYF.

The chain has TRBV19 and TRBJ1-1; TRBD1 is a possible D gene (6 bases). The germline V gene encodes CDR1 LNHDA and CDR2 SQIVND (reference sequence). Trimming took off 7 bases at V and 4 bases at J, with 16 bases between the two ends. CDR3 length: 14 residues. CDR3 sequence reads: CASTPSGVVTEAFF. CDR3 DNA sequence: TGTGCCAGTACCCCGTCAGGGGTTGTCACTGAAGCTTTCTTT.

The rearrangement uses TRBV3-1 (or the pseudogene TRBV3-2) and TRBJ2-2, with a tentative D call TRBD1 (6 bases). V lost 4 bases and J lost 4, with 7 bases in between. The germline CDR1 and CDR2 sequences are LGHDT and YNNKEL (reference sequence). There are 13 residues in the CDR3. The CDR3 spells CASSPRGTGELFF. CDR3 coding DNA: TGTGCCAGCAGCCCCAGGGGCACCGGGGAGCTGTTTTTT.

The rearrangement joins TRBV10-3 to TRBJ2-1; weak D call: TRBD2 (5 bases). Per germline, CDR1 ENHRY and CDR2 SYGVKD. The CDR3 spans 14 residues. The V end lost 5 bases, the J end lost 7 bases, and 15 bases lay between the germline ends. The CDR3 nucleotides read TGTGCCATCAGTCGGGGTGGCCTGGGGAATGAGCAGTTCTTC. This translates into CAISRGGLGNEQFF.

Note on this clone: In the same sample, other DNA sequences code for this CDR3. This chain uses TRBV6-5 with TRBJ2-3; 13 bases map to TRBD2. V trimming: 2 bases; J trimming: 4 bases; junction bases outside the gene matches: 0. In germline, CDR1 is MNHEY, CDR2 SVGAGI. The CDR3 contains 15 residues. The CDR3: CASSYTSGGADTQYF. The CDR3 coding sequence is TGTGCCAGCAGTTACACTAGCGGGGGGGCAGATACGCAGTATTTT.

The chain has TRBV18 and TRBJ2-1; 7 bases line up with TRBD2. The germline V gene encodes CDR1 KGHSH and CDR2 LQKENI. The CDR3 loop spans 15 amino acids. V lost 1 base, J lost 8 bases, and 8 bases stayed unmatched. In DNA form, the CDR3 reads TGTGCCAGCTCACCACAGATACGACTAGCTCATGAGCAGTTCTTC. Its protein is CASSPQIRLAHEQFF.

The chain joins TRBV5-5 to TRBJ1-3; no clear D gene. This CDR3 is built from 14 residues. V lost 1 base and J 4 bases, leaving 9 bases between the germline ends. Germline CDR1 and CDR2: SGHKS and YYEKEE (reference sequence). CDR3 bases: TGTGCCAGCAGCTTGTACATGGAGGGAAACACCATATATTTT. It encodes CASSLYMEGNTIYF.

The rearrangement links TRBV9 to TRBJ2-3; 7 bases agree with TRBD2. This CDR3 comprises 15 residues. In germline, CDR1 is SGDLS, CDR2 YYNGEE. The V and J ends lost 3 bases and 4 bases, in that order; junction bases with no gene match: 8. For the CDR3, the DNA is TGTGCCAGCAGCGGAACTAGCGCCGGTTCAGATACGCAGTATTTT. It is translated as CASSGTSAGSDTQYF.

V gene TRBV5-1 combines with J gene TRBJ1-2; D unclear. The CDR3 is 14 amino acids. Germline CDR1 is SGHRS and CDR2 is YFSETQ. V gave up 6 bases and J gave up 0 bases, with 12 bases separating them. The CDR3 DNA reads as TGCGCCAGCACCCGGACGGGAGCTAACTATGGCTACACCTTC. Its protein product is CASTRTGANYGYTF. The full variable domain, with the rest looked up from reference TRBV5-1 and TRBJ1-2, is KAGVTQTPRYLIKTRGQQVTLSCSPISGHRSVSWYQQTPGQGLQFLFEYFSETQRNKGNFPGRFSGRQFSNSRSEMNVSTLELGDSALYLCASTRTGANYGYTFGSGTRLTVV.

The chain uses TRBV5-5 and TRBJ2-2; 8 nucleotides line up with TRBD2. Unmatched junction bases numbered 7, after V lost 1 base and J lost 2 bases. Germline CDR1 and CDR2: SGHKS and YYEKEE (reference sequence). CDR3 length: 17 residues. CDR3 DNA sequence: TGTGCCAGCAGCTTGTCGACTAGCGCGGACAACACCGGGGAGCTGTTTTTT. Encoded protein: CASSLSTSADNTGELFF.

The CDR3 region has the DNA TGTGCCAGCCCCCGCACAGACCATAGCAATCAGCCCCAGCATTTT. Translating it yields CASPRTDHSNQPQHF. This chain connects TRBV11-3 to TRBJ1-5; D gene ambiguous. The germline V gene encodes CDR1 SGHNT and CDR2 YENEEA. Trimming removed 8 bases from V and 0 bases from J, with 14 bases in between. This CDR3 contains 15 residues.

This clone appeared a single time. The chain links TRBV6-4 to TRBJ1-3; the D gene is possibly TRBD1 (6 bases). The J call may be incorrect, as the DNA end agrees better with TRBJ2-2. From germline, CDR1 is MRHNA and CDR2 SNTAGT. The CDR3 loop spans 14 amino acids. The CDR3 DNA is TGTGCCAGCAGGCCACAGGGCGACACCGGGGAGCTGTTTTTT. Amino acid sequence: CASRPQGDTGELFF.

The chain employs TRBV10-2 and TRBJ1-1, with 7 bases that match TRBD1. This CDR3 comprises 13 residues. In germline, CDR1 is WSHSY, CDR2 SAAADI. Trimming took 3 bases from V and 5 from J; bases not matched to a gene: 3. In nucleotides, the CDR3 is TGCGCCAGCAGTGACCGACAGGGAACTGAAGCTTTCTTT. It translates to CASSDRQGTEAFF.